This paragraph covers one T cell receptor beta chain sequence. Profiled with immunoSEQ multiplex PCR; TCRdb holds only in-frame clones, not every one. The sample contains under 130,000 clones, 70% to 90% of which appear only once. This sample is part of a study of PD-L1 blockade in urothelial cancer. The V and J ends lost 10 bases and 4 bases respectively, with 13 bases between them. Germline CDR1 is MNHEY and CDR2 is SMNVEV (reference sequence). This CDR3 is 13 amino acids long. The J gene is TRBJ1-4, the V gene TRBV27, with D tentatively TRBD1 (6 bases). The sequence derives from a man between 50 and 59 years old with urothelial cancer. The sequenced sample was PBMCs, obtained around atezolizumab (anti-PD-L1) treatment. For the CDR3, the DNA is TGTGCCACCAGGACAGCTTTTAATGAAAAACTGTTTTTT. Its protein product is CATRTAFNEKLFF.